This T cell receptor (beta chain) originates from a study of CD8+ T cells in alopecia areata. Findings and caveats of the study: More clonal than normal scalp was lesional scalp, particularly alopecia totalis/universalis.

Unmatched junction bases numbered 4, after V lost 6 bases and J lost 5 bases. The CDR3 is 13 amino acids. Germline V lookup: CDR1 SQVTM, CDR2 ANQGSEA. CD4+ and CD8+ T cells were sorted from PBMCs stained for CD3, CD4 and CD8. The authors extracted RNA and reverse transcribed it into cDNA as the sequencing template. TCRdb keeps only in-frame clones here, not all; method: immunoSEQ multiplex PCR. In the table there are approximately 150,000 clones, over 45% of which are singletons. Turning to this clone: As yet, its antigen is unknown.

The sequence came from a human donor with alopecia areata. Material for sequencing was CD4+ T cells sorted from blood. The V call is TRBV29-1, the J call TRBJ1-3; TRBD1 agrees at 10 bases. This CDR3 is CSVADRGRNTIYF. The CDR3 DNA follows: TGCAGCGTGGCGGACAGGGGGAGAAACACCATATATTTT. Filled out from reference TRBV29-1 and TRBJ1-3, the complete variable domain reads SAVISQKPSRDICQRGTSLTIQCQVDSQVTMMFWYRQQPGQSLTLIATANQGSEATYESGFVIDKFPISRPNLTFSTLTVSNMSPEDSSIYLCSVADRGRNTIYFGEGSWLTVV.